These T cell receptor beta chains were read from a single sample in a study of blood T cell repertoires in COVID-19. Assay: immunoSEQ multiplex PCR; the TCRdb copy retains only in-frame clones and omits some. The sample yields some 200,000 clones, less than 95% seen once. Sequenced input: peripheral blood. These receptors were taken from a man aged 25-40 years with COVID-19, enrolled during active disease. The CDR3 runs from the conserved cysteine through the conserved F or W. The order of the fields is J gene, D gene, V gene, clone size, CDR3 protein, CDR3 DNA. D genes are given only for firm matches. Clone size is not always given. Where it is, it says once, few, many or a class for expanded clones.

J: TRBJ2-7
D: TRBD1
V: TRBV6-5
size: .
CDR3: CASRLQGDHEQYF
DNA: TGTGCCAGCAGGTTACAGGGGGACCACGAGCAGTACTTC

J: TRBJ1-4
D: .
V: TRBV13
size: .
CDR3: CASSLRGGEEKLFF
DNA: TGTGCCAGCAGCTTGCGAGGGGGTGAAGAAAAACTGTTTTTT

J: TRBJ1-6
D: .
V: TRBV18
size: .
CDR3: CASSPRQGSSYNSPLHF
DNA: TGTGCCAGCTCACCAAGGCAGGGGAGCTCCTATAATTCACCCCTCCACTTT

J: TRBJ1-4
D: TRBD1
V: TRBV9
size: .
CDR3: CASSEGQGAGRKLFF
DNA: TGTGCCAGCAGCGAGGGCCAGGGGGCCGGCCGGAAACTGTTTTTT

J: TRBJ2-2
D: .
V: TRBV19
size: .
CDR3: CASRLRVPGELFF
DNA: TGTGCCAGTAGACTGAGGGTTCCCGGGGAGCTGTTTTTT

J: TRBJ1-6
D: TRBD1
V: TRBV5-5
size: .
CDR3: CASSRGTGAGSPLHF
DNA: TGTGCCAGCAGCAGGGGGACAGGGGCAGGGTCACCCCTCCACTTT

J: TRBJ2-1
D: .
V: TRBV2
size: .
CDR3: CASSDGHGYNEQFF
DNA: TGTGCCAGCAGTGACGGACACGGATACAATGAGCAGTTCTTC

J: TRBJ2-2
D: TRBD1
V: TRBV9
size: .
CDR3: CASREPTGEDTGELFF
DNA: TGTGCCAGCAGGGAACCGACAGGGGAGGACACCGGGGAGCTGTTTTTT

J: TRBJ1-2
D: .
V: TRBV10-1
size: .
CDR3: CASSERQDYGYTF
DNA: TGCGCCAGCAGTGAGAGACAGGACTATGGCTACACCTTC

J: TRBJ1-5
D: .
V: TRBV28
size: .
CDR3: CASRRQGNQPQHF
DNA: TGTGCCAGCAGGAGACAAGGAAATCAGCCCCAGCATTTT

J: TRBJ2-3
D: .
V: TRBV5-1
size: .
CDR3: CASSLAGGAGTDTQYF
DNA: TGCGCCAGCAGCTTGGCAGGTGGGGCCGGGACAGATACGCAGTATTTT

J: TRBJ2-7
D: .
V: TRBV5-1
size: .
CDR3: CASSLDGSYEQYF
DNA: TGCGCCAGCAGCTTGGACGGCTCCTACGAGCAGTACTTC

J: TRBJ1-3
D: .
V: TRBV4-1
size: few
CDR3: CASSQSRSSGNTIYF
DNA: TGCGCCAGCAGCCAGTCGAGGAGCTCTGGAAACACCATATATTTT

J: TRBJ1-3
D: .
V: TRBV4-1
size: .
CDR3: CASTPIPGSGNTIYF
DNA: TGCGCCAGCACTCCTATCCCGGGCTCTGGAAACACCATATATTTT

J: TRBJ1-1
D: .
V: TRBV9
size: .
CDR3: CAVGAGPNTEAFF
DNA: TGTGCCGTAGGTGCGGGGCCGAACACTGAAGCTTTCTTT

J: TRBJ1-5
D: .
V: TRBV6-5
size: once
CDR3: CASSSRPAQPQHF
DNA: TGTGCCAGCAGTTCCAGGCCCGCCCAGCCCCAGCATTTT

J: TRBJ2-7
D: TRBD1
V: TRBV5-1
size: .
CDR3: CASSSGTGKEQYF
DNA: TGCGCCAGCAGCTCCGGGACAGGGAAAGAGCAGTACTTC

J: TRBJ2-2
D: TRBD1
V: TRBV29-1
size: .
CDR3: CSVLTGGTGELFF
DNA: TGCAGCGTTTTGACAGGGGGCACCGGGGAGCTGTTTTTT

J: TRBJ2-1
D: .
V: TRBV6-5
size: .
CDR3: CASSTSVGQFF
DNA: TGTGCCAGCAGTACCAGCGTGGGGCAGTTCTTC

J: TRBJ1-5
D: .
V: TRBV9
size: .
CDR3: CASSVSGNQPQHF
DNA: TGTGCCAGCAGCGTATCCGGTAATCAGCCCCAGCATTTT

J: TRBJ2-5
D: .
V: TRBV5-5
size: .
CDR3: CASTPGVGFGETQYF
DNA: TGTGCCAGCACCCCGGGGGTCGGGTTCGGTGAGACCCAGTACTTC

J: TRBJ1-1
D: .
V: TRBV12-3/TRBV12-4
size: once
CDR3: CASSLPGMDAFF
DNA: TGTGCCAGCAGTTTGCCAGGGATGGACGCTTTCTTT

J: TRBJ1-1
D: TRBD1
V: TRBV30
size: .
CDR3: CAWSGDRVTEAFF
DNA: TGTGCCTGGAGTGGGGACAGGGTCACTGAAGCTTTCTTT

J: TRBJ1-5
D: .
V: TRBV15
size: .
CDR3: CATSGGGSGGSQPQHF
DNA: TGTGCCACCAGCGGGGGGGGGTCAGGAGGGTCTCAGCCCCAGCATTTT

J: TRBJ1-4
D: .
V: TRBV5-6
size: .
CDR3: CASSLETRQTNEKLFF
DNA: TGTGCCAGCAGCTTGGAAACGAGACAGACTAATGAAAAACTGTTTTTT

J: TRBJ1-2
D: .
V: TRBV28
size: once
CDR3: CASRPTEYGYTF
DNA: TGTGCCAGCAGGCCGACGGAGTATGGCTACACCTTC

J: TRBJ2-3
D: TRBD1
V: TRBV2
size: .
CDR3: CASRPTGLTDTQYF
DNA: TGTGCCAGCAGACCGACAGGGCTCACAGATACGCAGTATTTT

J: TRBJ2-1
D: .
V: TRBV11-1
size: .
CDR3: CASSLGRAGAPEQFF
DNA: TGTGCCAGCAGCTTAGGAAGGGCAGGGGCACCTGAGCAGTTCTTC

J: TRBJ2-2
D: TRBD2
V: TRBV7-6
size: .
CDR3: CASSLPTSGDNTGELFF
DNA: TGTGCCAGCAGCTTACCCACTAGCGGGGATAACACCGGGGAGCTGTTTTTT

J: TRBJ1-4
D: .
V: TRBV6-1
size: .
CDR3: CASSEPGATNEKLFF
DNA: TGTGCCAGCAGTGAGCCAGGGGCAACTAATGAAAAACTGTTTTTT

J: TRBJ1-4
D: TRBD1
V: TRBV7-6
size: .
CDR3: CASSLRTGQGKLFF
DNA: TGTGCCAGCAGCTTACGGACAGGGCAAGGTAAACTGTTTTTT

J: TRBJ1-6
D: .
V: TRBV6-4
size: .
CDR3: CASSESENSPLHF
DNA: TGTGCCAGCAGTGAATCAGAAAATTCACCCCTCCACTTT

J: TRBJ1-1
D: .
V: TRBV7-9
size: .
CDR3: CASSLDSAEAFF
DNA: TGTGCCAGCAGCTTAGATTCCGCTGAAGCTTTCTTT

J: TRBJ1-2
D: TRBD1
V: TRBV29-1
size: .
CDR3: CSGLTGVGGYTF
DNA: TGCAGCGGCCTGACAGGGGTTGGGGGCTACACCTTC

J: TRBJ2-1
D: TRBD2
V: TRBV5-1
size: .
CDR3: CASSLAGGHNEQFF
DNA: TGCGCCAGCAGCTTGGCGGGGGGGCATAATGAGCAGTTCTTC

J: TRBJ1-1
D: TRBD1
V: TRBV27
size: .
CDR3: CASSFDRGGTEAFF
DNA: TGTGCCAGCAGTTTCGACAGGGGAGGGACTGAAGCTTTCTTT